This T cell receptor beta chain was identified during a study of breast tumors, draining lymph nodes, adjacent tissues (dated by TCRdb to 2016 to 2017). Background on the whole study: TCR beta repertoires were compared across tumor, adjacent nontumor tissue and axillary lymph nodes obtained from breast cancer patients. The study was designed to assess the relationships and possible T-cell exchange between tumor, surrounding tissue and draining lymph node repertoires in human breast cancer.

With respect to this clonotype: The target of this receptor is not known. It has no much larger one-base neighbor in the sample; base qualities were not kept.

The CDR3, cysteine through phenylalanine, is 17 amino acids long. The entry retains the CDR3 DNA only, 51 bases that are in frame from base 1. The trim is 4 bases for V and 2 bases for J, with a gap of 19 bases between the germline ends. Reading the germline V gene (reference sequence) gives CDR1 LNHDA and CDR2 SQIVND. Lymph node samples came from the axillary draining lymph nodes of breast cancer patients. Sequencing used an Illumina HiSeq 2000. Multiplex PCR amplification was used to generate the TCR beta chain libraries. High-throughput sequencing was used to analyze the amplified TCR beta chain products. The public reads were run again by TCRdb, first through fastp at Q25 and then through MiXCR, and only productive beta chains were kept. Identical CDR3 protein sequences are pooled into one entry, listed with their most common genes and DNA. Counted in this sample were 150,000 to 200,000 distinct CDR3 sequences; roughly a third of them appeared once. The ten largest clones take up over 3.5% of the sample.

General findings and caveats noted by the study authors: The conclusion that tumor T cells originate in lymph nodes was framed as consistent with a hypothesis rather than directly demonstrated. The data were considered consistent with most tumor T cells being derived from the lymph node and subsequently expanding within tumor tissue. Tumors showed preferential V and J gene usage, and their T-cell repertoire diversity fell below that of lymph nodes yet above that of nontumor tissue. The similarity between tumor and nontumor tissue repertoires was significantly greater in luminal-like breast cancer than in basal-like breast cancer.

The chain is made from TRBV19 and TRBJ2-3; tentative D gene TRBD2, with 7 bases matching. The source material was axillary lymph node tissue. The clonotype originates from a female donor with breast cancer. Some clones in this sample may be carry-over from other donors' samples. The DNA is TGTGCCAGTAGTAGGGTGGGGGGGCGAGGGGTCACAGATACGCAGTATTTT. Its translation reads: CASSRVGGRGVTDTQYF.